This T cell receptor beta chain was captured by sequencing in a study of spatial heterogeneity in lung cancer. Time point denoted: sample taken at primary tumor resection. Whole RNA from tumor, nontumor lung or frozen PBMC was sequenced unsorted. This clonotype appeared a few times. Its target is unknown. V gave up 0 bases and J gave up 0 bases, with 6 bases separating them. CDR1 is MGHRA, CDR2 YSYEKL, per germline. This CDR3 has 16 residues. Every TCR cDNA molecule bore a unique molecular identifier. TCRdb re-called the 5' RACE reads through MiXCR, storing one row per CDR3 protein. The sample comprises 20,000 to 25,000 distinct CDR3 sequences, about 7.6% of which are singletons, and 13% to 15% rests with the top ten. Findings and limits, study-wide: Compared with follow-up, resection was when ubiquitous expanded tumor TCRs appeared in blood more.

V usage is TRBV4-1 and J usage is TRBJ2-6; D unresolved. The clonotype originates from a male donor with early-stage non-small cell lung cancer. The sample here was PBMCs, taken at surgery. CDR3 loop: CASSQDWASGANVLTF. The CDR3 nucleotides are TGCGCCAGCAGCCAAGATTGGGCCTCTGGGGCCAACGTCCTGACTTTC.